Here is one T cell receptor (beta chain) with its context. Use of 60 Vbeta and 13 Jbeta primers characterized the PCR. Libraries were prepared by immunoSEQ multiplex PCR; TCRdb keeps only in-frame clonotypes and omits some of them. This specimen shows 45,000 to 60,000 clones; the ten leading clones hold around 17%. This specimen belongs to a study of cytomegalovirus exposure and HLA in healthy donors. Germline CDR1 and CDR2: LNHDA and SQIVND (reference sequence). V lost 6 bases to trimming and J lost 1 base; unmatched junction nucleotides: 9. The CDR3 consists of 15 residues. Sequencing input: PBMCs. The gene calls are TRBV19 and TRBJ2-7, with 7 positions matching TRBD2. This receptor was obtained from a male donor in good health and CMV-seronegative. The CDR3: CASSPGGKVSYEQYF. Written as DNA, the CDR3 is TGTGCCAGTAGCCCCGGGGGGAAGGTGTCCTACGAGCAGTACTTC.